The entry below gives a single TCR beta chain sequence along with its context. Its antigen is unknown. One base away there is no much larger clone; base qualities are not given. To prepare the library, UMI-ligation and nested PCR was applied. TCR RNA was reverse transcribed with SuperScript IV using alpha and beta constant region primers for the blood and skin samples. The ligated cDNA was amplified by four rounds of PCR, in which nested alpha and beta constant region primers were used together with the SP2 primer. T4 RNA ligase 1 was used to ligate an oligonucleotide containing the Illumina SP2 primer and a UMI to the 3' end of the cDNA. The 12-nucleotide UMI was composed of two random hexamers separated by an eight-base spacer, which was included to prevent hairpin formation. From the second PCR onward, TCR alpha and beta chain libraries were processed separately, and dual indexing was applied for multiplexing. After pooling, the indexed libraries were analyzed by capillary electrophoresis and sequenced on either an Illumina MiSeq or NextSeq. Libraries were spiked with PhiX DNA at about 5-7% so that base diversity was increased and cluster recognition was improved. The paper's data handling went like this. Demultiplexor extracted UMIs from read 2, combined them with read 1 TCR sequence, and split reads by sample indices. Decombinator identified V and J genes and V-J junctions, assigning each TCR a five-part identifier including V and J deletions. UMIs were used by Collapsinator to correct sequencing errors and PCR amplification heterogeneity, so that a UMI-based abundance was obtained for each TCR. Identifiers were converted to nucleotide sequence by CDR3Translator and translated to amino acids, and CDR3 regions were extracted on the basis of terminal motifs. After normalization to the amount of input RNA, error-corrected alpha and beta TCR counts from blood and skin were compared. The public sequencing data were trimmed at Q25 with fastp and processed into clonotypes with MiXCR by TCRdb, which kept only in-frame beta chains. Records with the same CDR3 protein are collapsed into one entry carrying the most frequent genes and DNA. The V and J calls and clone size come from TCRdb's table, not from the authors' own analysis. The sample profile shows about 20,000 distinct CDR3 sequences; approximately 9.6% of them were found once. The ten largest clones take up 6.8% of the sample.

CDR1 and CDR2 (DFQATT, SNEGSKA) derive from the germline V gene (reference sequence). Counted from cysteine to phenylalanine, this CDR3 has 12 amino acids. CDR3 DNA only is kept here, 36 bases in frame from base 1. A distance of 8 bases separates the germline ends of V and J, which lose 6 bases and 2 bases respectively. The data originate from a study of naive and memory T cell subsets (dated by TCRdb to 2015 to 2018). Concerning the study at large: The figure summarizing the skin biopsy and whole blood samples listed approximately 10 blood donors, 7 tuberculin skin test biopsies and 3 saline control biopsies. Skin biopsies were taken from tuberculin skin test sites or from saline-injected control sites and were processed for RNA extraction as described before. PCR2 was typically performed as a SYBR Green qPCR that was stopped at a set threshold, although end-point PCR (around 6 cycles) could be used instead for low-input samples. Broad study findings and their caveats: The paper did not give details on skin biopsy collection and RNA processing but referred to earlier studies for those details. The higher numbers of TCRs at tuberculin skin test sites were interpreted as T cell infiltration of a delayed type IV hypersensitivity reaction. TCR sequences were reportedly recovered from both skin biopsy types, with far more TCRs at tuberculin skin test sites. The potential sensitivity of the RNA-based method to TCR transcript changes with T cell activation and differentiation was acknowledged.

The treatment or condition label, read with the paper, signifies: skin biopsy from PPD injection site in Mantoux-positive individual. Total RNA was used without cell sorting and was treated with RQ1 DNase before reverse transcription, with a target input of about 1 to 1,100 ng. Using 3' ligation of a UMI-containing oligonucleotide to TCR cDNA, the study laid out a robust and sensitive protocol to amplify, sequence and analyze TCRs. Tuberculin skin test biopsies came from sites injected with PPD in individuals with a positive Mantoux test. Libraries were prepared from skin biopsies and whole blood so that pipeline robustness could be tested in samples in which T cells form a minority population.

The sequence was obtained from an adult in good health. This chain joins TRBV20-1 to TRBJ1-5, with the D gene too uncertain to name. The material sequenced was skin, taken from a tuberculin skin test site. This receptor has the CDR3 CSAMTGNQPQHF. The bases are TGCAGTGCAATGACGGGCAATCAGCCCCAGCATTTT.